Listed here are 3 T cell receptor beta chains from one sample, sequenced in a study of T cells in Graves' hyperthyroidism and ophthalmopathy. TCR beta CDR3 regions were amplified from RNA. The study used the HTBI primer set for a first-round RT-PCR of the TCR CDR3. TCRdb used MiXCR to reprocess the multiplex PCR reads, holding one entry per CDR3 protein. The data contain over 700,000 distinct CDR3 sequences, approximately 19% of them seen just once; the ten biggest clones take up roughly a sixth. The sequenced sample was blood. These TCRs come from a woman aged 45-65 years with Graves' hyperthyroidism that later progressed to Graves' ophthalmopathy.

This clonotype was counted many times. V and J are TRBV6-1 and TRBJ1-1; TRBD1 matches 7 bases. CDR1 is MNHNS, CDR2 SASEGT, per germline. CDR3 length: 15 residues. J gave up 6 bases and V 5 bases, and 12 bases lay outside the gene matches. For the CDR3, the DNA is TGTGCCAGCAGTAGGCAACAGGGGCGAACGGCTGAAGCTTTCTTT. Translation: CASSRQQGRTAEAFF.

This clonotype has just a few counts. The genes are TRBV7-9 and TRBJ2-7; TRBD1 agrees at 7 bases. CDR1 is SEHNR and CDR2 is FQNEAQ in the germline V gene (reference sequence). V shed 5 bases and J 4 bases; nucleotides not matched to a gene: 5. The CDR3 covers 13 residues. The CDR3 DNA sequence: TGTGCCAGCAGCGTACAGGGGTGGTACGAGCAGTACTTC. Translated: CASSVQGWYEQYF.

This clonotype has at least ten counts. The rearrangement links TRBV6-1 to TRBJ1-5, with a tentative D call TRBD1 (6 bases). CDR1 is MNHNS and CDR2 is SASEGT in the germline V gene. This CDR3 spans 14 amino acids. Trimming left V 5 bases short and J 3 bases short, with 11 bases between. This CDR3 is CASSFAGANQPQHF. Here the CDR3 DNA reads TGTGCCAGCAGTTTTGCAGGGGCCAATCAGCCCCAGCATTTT.